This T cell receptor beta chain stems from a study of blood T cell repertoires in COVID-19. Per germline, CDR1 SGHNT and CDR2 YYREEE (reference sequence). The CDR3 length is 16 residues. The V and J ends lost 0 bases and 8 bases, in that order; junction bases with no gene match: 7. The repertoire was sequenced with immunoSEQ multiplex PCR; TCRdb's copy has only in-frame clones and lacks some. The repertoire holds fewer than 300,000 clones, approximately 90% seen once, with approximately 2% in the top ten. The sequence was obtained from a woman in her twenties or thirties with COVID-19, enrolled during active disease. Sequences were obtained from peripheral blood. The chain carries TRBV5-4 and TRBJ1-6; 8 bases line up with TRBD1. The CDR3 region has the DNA TGTGCCAGCAGCTTGGCCCTGGACAGGGCGGATTCACCCCTCCACTTT. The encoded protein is CASSLALDRADSPLHF.